The 19 T cell receptor beta chains below all came from one sample that was sequenced in a study of vaccination effects on CD4 cells after COVID-19. Pools of viral peptides were used by the ViraFEST assay to expand antigen-specific CD4+ T cells ahead of sequencing. Culture proceeded for nine to ten days, and CD4+ T cells were then isolated. It was two doses of either the BNT162b2 or mRNA-1273 vaccine that participants received. Sequencing was performed with immunoSEQ multiplex PCR; in TCRdb, only in-frame clones are kept and a portion is missing. Among tens of thousands of clones listed, over 70% were seen once. These receptors' antigens are unknown. Source: CD4+ T cells from PBMCs cultured with HCoV-229E spike peptides, taken after COVID-19 vaccination. The receptors originated from a human donor who received a COVID-19 vaccine.

The chain combines TRBV28 with TRBJ1-1; D uncertain. Germline-derived CDR1 and CDR2 are MDHEN and SYDVKM. The CDR3 runs to 14 residues. Trimming took 3 bases from V and 0 from J, leaving 8 bases between them. The CDR3 coding sequence is TGTGCCAGCAGTTTTGGTGGGATGAACACTGAAGCTTTCTTT. Amino acid sequence: CASSFGGMNTEAFF.

This clone was seen only a few times. The rearrangement uses TRBV7-9 and TRBJ2-1, with D unclear. Trimming removed 7 bases at V and 5 bases at J, with 15 bases between. The CDR3 length is 14 residues. From germline, CDR1 is SEHNR and CDR2 FQNEAQ (reference sequence). The DNA for the CDR3 is TGTGCCAGCACCCCCCTCAGTGCCAACAATGAGCAGTTCTTC. Protein: CASTPLSANNEQFF.

The chain recombines TRBV3-1 (or the pseudogene TRBV3-2) with TRBJ2-1; D remains ambiguous. Trimming took off 6 bases at V and 9 bases at J, with 6 bases between the two ends. The CDR3 has 10 amino acids. CDR1 and CDR2 from the germline V gene are LGHDT and YNNKEL (reference sequence). CDR3 coding DNA: TGTGCCAGCAGGGTGGGTGAGCAGTTCTTC. Translated, it gives CASRVGEQFF.

The gene calls are TRBV7-2 and TRBJ1-3, with TRBD1 identical over 7 bases. This CDR3 region has 13 residues. CDR1 and CDR2 from the germline V gene are SGHTA and FQGNSA. Trimming cost V 7 bases and J 4 bases; bases outside gene matches: 4. This CDR3 reads CASTLDRGNTIYF. DNA of the CDR3: TGTGCCAGCACCCTGGACAGGGGAAACACCATATATTTT.

The chain recombines TRBV20-1 with TRBJ1-1; TRBD1 aligns across 8 bases. The CDR3 extends over 11 amino acids. The germline CDR1 and CDR2 sequences are DFQATT and SNEGSKA (reference sequence). The ends lost 6 bases at V and 6 bases at J; junction bases unmatched: 3. The CDR3 coding sequence is TGCAGTGCACCAGGGGGCGCTGAAGCTTTCTTT. This translates into CSAPGGAEAFF.

The genes are TRBV3-1 (or the pseudogene TRBV3-2) and TRBJ1-1; 9 bases fit TRBD1. CDR1 LGHDT and CDR2 YNNKEL come from the germline V gene (reference sequence). J gave up 6 bases and V 0 bases, and 2 bases lay outside the gene matches. The CDR3 extends over 14 amino acids. Here the CDR3 DNA reads TGTGCCAGCAGCCAAGACCACAGGGGGCCTGAAGCTTTCTTT. It translates to CASSQDHRGPEAFF.

This sequence joins TRBV14 and TRBJ1-6, with D unresolved. The germline V gene has CDR1 SGHDN and CDR2 FVKESK. Trimming took off 5 bases at V and 5 bases at J, with 7 bases between the two ends. This CDR3 is built from 13 residues. The CDR3 loop reads CASSGKNNSPLHF. DNA for the CDR3: TGTGCCAGCAGCGGCAAAAATAATTCACCCCTCCACTTT.

V usage is TRBV15 and J usage is TRBJ2-7; 7 bases fit TRBD2. The CDR3 runs 13 residues. Germline V gene data show CDR1 as LNHNV and CDR2 as YYDKDF (reference sequence). The junction had 6 bases not matched to a gene; V was cut back by 6 bases and J by 4 bases. The CDR3 nucleotides are TGTGCCACCAGAGAAGCGGGGCTGTACGAGCAGTACGTC. This encodes CATREAGLYEQYV.

The chain carries TRBV10-3 and TRBJ1-2, with D possibly TRBD1 on 5 matching bases. Germline V gives CDR1 ENHRY, CDR2 SYGVKD. V lost 6 bases and J 6 bases, leaving 11 bases between the germline ends. This CDR3 contains 12 residues. CDR3 amino acids: CAISGTSDGYTF. The CDR3 bases are TGTGCCATCAGCGGGACTTCCGATGGCTACACCTTC.

The J gene is TRBJ1-2, the V gene TRBV4-2; 9 nucleotides align to TRBD1. The CDR3 sequence is 14 residues long. CDR1 and CDR2 from the germline V gene are LGHNA and YNFKEQ. The V and J ends lost 4 bases and 5 bases, in that order; junction bases with no gene match: 5. CDR3 nucleotides: TGTGCCAGCAGCCCTACAGGGGGCGGGTATGGCTACACCTTC. Its translation: CASSPTGGGYGYTF.

The chain carries TRBV24-1 and TRBJ1-6, with 9 bases identical to TRBD1. There are 19 residues in the CDR3. The V and J ends lost 4 bases and 11 bases, in that order; junction bases with no gene match: 20. CDR1 and CDR2 from the germline V gene are KGHDR and SFDVKD. Here the CDR3 reads CATSDPLKFRDRENPPLHF. The CDR3 coding sequence is TGTGCCACCAGTGACCCCCTCAAATTCCGGGACAGGGAGAATCCACCCCTCCACTTT.

V and J are TRBV5-1 and TRBJ1-4, with D unresolved. This CDR3 has 15 amino acids. Trimming shortened V by 3 bases and J by 8 bases, and 17 bases separated the two germline ends. From germline, CDR1 is SGHRS and CDR2 YFSETQ. In nucleotides, the CDR3 is TGCGCCAGCAGCTATCGTCCGGGGTATCGGGAAAAACTGTTTTTT. This codes for CASSYRPGYREKLFF. The whole variable domain, filled in from reference TRBV5-1 and TRBJ1-4, reads KAGVTQTPRYLIKTRGQQVTLSCSPISGHRSVSWYQQTPGQGLQFLFEYFSETQRNKGNFPGRFSGRQFSNSRSEMNVSTLELGDSALYLCASSYRPGYREKLFFGSGTQLSVL.

The J gene is TRBJ1-5, the V gene TRBV2, with a weak D call TRBD1 (5 bases). Per the germline V gene, CDR1 is SNHLY and CDR2 is FYNNEI. This CDR3 is built from 13 residues. V dropped 7 bases and J dropped 7 bases, with 14 bases sitting between them. The CDR3 DNA reads TGTGCCAGCACTCGGTGGGGGATCCAGCCCCAGCATTTT. It yields the protein CASTRWGIQPQHF.

V is TRBV18 and J is TRBJ2-2; 10 positions agree with TRBD2. Germline V gene lookup returns CDR1 KGHSH and CDR2 LQKENI. Trimming removed 1 base from V and 3 bases from J; junction bases left unmatched: 8. CDR3 length: 18 amino acids. The DNA for the CDR3 is TGTGCCAGCTCACCACTAGCGGGGGGAATGTCGTACACCGGGGAGCTGTTTTTT. Protein product: CASSPLAGGMSYTGELFF.

V gene TRBV20-1 combines with J gene TRBJ2-3; 8 bases map to TRBD2. Germline V gene lookup returns CDR1 DFQATT and CDR2 SNEGSKA (reference sequence). The CDR3 sequence is 14 residues long. The J segment lost 3 bases and the V segment lost 4 bases, leaving 6 bases of the junction unmatched. CDR3 bases: TGCAGTGCTACTGATGCGGGGGGTACAGATACGCAGTATTTT. It codes for CSATDAGGTDTQYF.

V usage is TRBV19 and J usage is TRBJ1-6, with D unclear. Germline V gene data show CDR1 as LNHDA and CDR2 as SQIVND (reference sequence). With 7 bases removed from V and 3 bases from J, the gap between germline ends came to 10 bases. CDR3 length equals 14 residues. The CDR3 region has the DNA TGTGCCAGTACGACTGAAGTCTATAATTCACCCCTCCACTTT. This sequence encodes CASTTEVYNSPLHF.

The V gene is TRBV6-2 or TRBV6-3, the J gene TRBJ2-3, with D perhaps TRBD2 (5 bases). There are 16 residues in the CDR3. Trimming stripped 5 bases from V and 4 bases from J, with 19 bases between. Germline CDR1 is MNHEY and CDR2 is SVGEGT. Here the CDR3 reads CASSHRRRGQSDTQYF. CDR3 in DNA: TGTGCCAGCAGTCACCGTCGCCGAGGGCAGTCAGATACGCAGTATTTT.

The chain employs TRBV18 and TRBJ2-3; D is undetermined. Germline CDR1 and CDR2: KGHSH and LQKENI. V was cut by 5 bases and J by 0 bases, with 12 bases left in between. This CDR3 spans 15 amino acids. The CDR3 is CASSYLPTSTDTQYF. The DNA for the CDR3 is TGTGCCAGCTCATACCTCCCTACTAGCACAGATACGCAGTATTTT.

This chain joins TRBV20-1 and TRBJ2-2; 9 bases align to TRBD2. The CDR3 extends over 15 amino acids. The germline V gene encodes CDR1 DFQATT and CDR2 SNEGSKA (reference sequence). V lost 3 bases, J lost 4 bases, and 6 bases stayed unmatched. The CDR3 loop is CSASGAGGLTGELFF. CDR3 DNA: TGCAGTGCTAGTGGGGCGGGGGGGCTCACCGGGGAGCTGTTTTTT.